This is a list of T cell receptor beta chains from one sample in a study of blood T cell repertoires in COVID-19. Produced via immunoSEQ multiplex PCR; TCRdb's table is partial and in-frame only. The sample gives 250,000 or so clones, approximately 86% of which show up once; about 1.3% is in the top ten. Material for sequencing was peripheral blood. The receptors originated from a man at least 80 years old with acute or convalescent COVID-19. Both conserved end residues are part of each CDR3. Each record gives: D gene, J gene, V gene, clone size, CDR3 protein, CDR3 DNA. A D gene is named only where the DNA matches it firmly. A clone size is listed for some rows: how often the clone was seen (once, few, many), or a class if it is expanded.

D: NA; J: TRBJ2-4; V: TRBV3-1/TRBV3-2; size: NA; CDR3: CASSPGLAKNIQYF; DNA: TGTGCCAGCAGCCCGGGACTAGCCAAAAACATTCAGTACTTC
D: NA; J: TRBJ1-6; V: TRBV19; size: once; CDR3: CASSIERGFRSPLHF; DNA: TGTGCCAGTAGTATAGAACGAGGTTTCCGTTCACCCCTCCACTTT
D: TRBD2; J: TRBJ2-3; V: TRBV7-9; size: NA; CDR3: CASSLWTSGTTDTQYF; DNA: TGTGCCAGCAGCCTCTGGACTAGCGGGACCACAGATACGCAGTATTTT
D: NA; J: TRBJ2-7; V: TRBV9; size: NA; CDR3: CASSVGGGPYEQYF; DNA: TGTGCCAGCAGCGTAGGGGGGGGGCCCTACGAGCAGTACTTC
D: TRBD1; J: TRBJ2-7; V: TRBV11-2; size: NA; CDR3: CASSAGPGQGYSYEQYF; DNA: TGTGCCAGCAGCGCTGGGCCGGGACAGGGATATTCCTACGAGCAGTACTTC
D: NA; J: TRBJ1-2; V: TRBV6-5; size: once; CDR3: CASSYSPTGNYGYTF; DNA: TGTGCCAGCAGTTATTCCCCGACAGGAAACTATGGCTACACCTTC
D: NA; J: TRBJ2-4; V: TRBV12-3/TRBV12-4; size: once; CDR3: CASSFPPGIQYF; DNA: TGTGCCAGCAGTTTCCCGCCCGGCATTCAGTACTTC
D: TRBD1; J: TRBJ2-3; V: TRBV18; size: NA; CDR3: CASSDDRGPSDTQYF; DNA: TGTGCCAGCTCAGACGACAGGGGTCCATCAGATACGCAGTATTTT
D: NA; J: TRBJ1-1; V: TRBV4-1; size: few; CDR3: CASSQDLDRGTEAFF; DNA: TGCGCCAGCAGCCAAGATCTGGACAGAGGCACTGAAGCTTTCTTT
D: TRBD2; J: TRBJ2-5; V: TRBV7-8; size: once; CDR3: CASSVPGLAGERGEETQYF; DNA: TGTGCCAGCAGCGTCCCAGGACTAGCGGGAGAACGGGGAGAAGAGACCCAGTACTTC
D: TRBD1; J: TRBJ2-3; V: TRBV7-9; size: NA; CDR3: CASSKGQDTDTQYF; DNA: TGTGCCAGCAGCAAGGGACAGGACACAGATACGCAGTATTTT
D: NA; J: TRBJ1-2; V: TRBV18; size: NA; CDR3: CATAGGNNYGYTF; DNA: TGTGCCACCGCGGGGGGAAATAACTATGGCTACACCTTC
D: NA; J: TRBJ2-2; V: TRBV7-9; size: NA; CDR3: CASSLGSYYVGGELFF; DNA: TGTGCCAGCAGCTTAGGTTCTTACTACGTTGGCGGGGAGCTGTTTTTT
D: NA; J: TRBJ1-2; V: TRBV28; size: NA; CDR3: CATEGVGGYTF; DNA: TGTGCCACTGAGGGGGTGGGTGGCTACACCTTC
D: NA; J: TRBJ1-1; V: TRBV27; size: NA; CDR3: CASSLRGPNTEAFF; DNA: TGTGCCAGCAGTCTAAGGGGCCCGAACACTGAAGCTTTCTTT
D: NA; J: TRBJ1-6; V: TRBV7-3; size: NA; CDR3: CASSWGGVDSPLHF; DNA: TGTGCCAGCAGCTGGGGAGGGGTGGATTCACCCCTCCACTTT
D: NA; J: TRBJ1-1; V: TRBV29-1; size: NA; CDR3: CSVLTDMNTEAFF; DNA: TGCAGCGTATTGACAGACATGAACACTGAAGCTTTCTTT
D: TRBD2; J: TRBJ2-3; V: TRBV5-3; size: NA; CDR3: CARSLAHLAGTSDTQYF; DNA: TGTGCCAGAAGCTTGGCCCATCTAGCGGGAACGTCAGATACGCAGTATTTT
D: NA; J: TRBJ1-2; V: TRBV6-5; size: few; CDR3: CASSYSSAYGYTF; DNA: TGTGCCAGCAGTTACTCGAGTGCGTATGGCTACACCTTC
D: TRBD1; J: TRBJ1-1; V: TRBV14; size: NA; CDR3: CASSHTPGQANTEAFF; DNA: TGTGCCAGCAGCCATACTCCGGGACAGGCGAACACTGAAGCTTTCTTT
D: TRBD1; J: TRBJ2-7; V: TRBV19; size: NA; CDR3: CASSTQGAREQYF; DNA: TGTGCCAGTAGTACCCAGGGGGCTCGGGAGCAGTACTTC
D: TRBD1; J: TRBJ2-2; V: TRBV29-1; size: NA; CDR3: CSVVRQGKDTGELFF; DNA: TGCAGCGTCGTTCGACAGGGGAAGGACACCGGGGAGCTGTTTTTT
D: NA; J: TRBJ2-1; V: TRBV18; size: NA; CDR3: CASSPRSSSGSYNEQFF; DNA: TGTGCCAGCTCACCACGCTCTTCCAGTGGCTCCTACAATGAGCAGTTCTTC
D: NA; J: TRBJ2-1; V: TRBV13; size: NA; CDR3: CASSFTVDEQFF; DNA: TGTGCCAGCAGCTTCACGGTGGATGAGCAGTTCTTC
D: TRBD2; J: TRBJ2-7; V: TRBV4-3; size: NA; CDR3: CASSQEFTSGPYEQYF; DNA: TGCGCCAGCAGCCAAGAGTTTACTAGCGGGCCCTACGAGCAGTACTTC